The present T cell receptor (beta chain) was sequenced within a study of radiotherapy plus CTLA-4 blockade in lung cancer. Study context: Of all patients, over 15% responded objectively and approximately 31% showed disease control.

Findings of the study overall: Radiotherapy with ipilimumab was followed by blood expansion of tumor-derived clones.

With ipilimumab providing CTLA-4 blockade, focal radiation was administered to patients who had chemo-refractory metastatic non-small-cell lung cancer. This clone was observed once. Its antigen is not known. CDR1 and CDR2 from the germline V gene are KGHSH and LQKENI. Trimming took 6 bases from V and 3 from J; bases not matched to a gene: 7. The CDR3 consists of 14 residues. Data came from immunoSEQ multiplex PCR; TCRdb stores just in-frame clones and leaves some out. The sample holds roughly 70,000 clones; roughly 84% are singletons and the top ten take less than 45%. The chain is built from TRBV18 and TRBJ1-2, with TRBD1 identical over 7 bases. Sequenced material: peripheral blood, taken from a patient treated with radiotherapy plus ipilimumab. This clonotype was obtained from a human donor with non-small cell lung cancer that progressed on radiotherapy plus ipilimumab. In DNA form, the CDR3 reads TGTGCCAGCTCCCGCTTCGACAGGGACTATGGCTACACCTTC. Translated, it gives CASSRFDRDYGYTF.